These 2 T cell receptor beta chains came from one sample sequenced in a study of blood T cell repertoires in COVID-19. Measured with immunoSEQ multiplex PCR; TCRdb has only the in-frame clones, and not every one. The sample shows about 240,000 clones, about 83% of them seen only once. The specimen was peripheral blood. These receptors were obtained from a man in his thirties or forties who had recovered from COVID-19.

The CDR3 sequence is CASSVGFSSGGMSYNEQFF. DNA of the CDR3: TGTGCCAGCAGCGTAGGTTTTTCGAGCGGGGGGATGTCCTACAATGAGCAGTTCTTC. This chain links TRBV9 with TRBJ2-1; 9 positions match TRBD2. V trimming: 0 bases; J trimming: 1 base; junction bases outside the gene matches: 11. The CDR3 sequence is 19 residues long. Germline CDR1 SGDLS, CDR2 YYNGEE.

In nucleotides, the CDR3 is TGTGCCAGCAGTTCTCTCGATGGCTACACCTTC. This gives the protein CASSSLDGYTF. V is TRBV6-6 and J is TRBJ1-2; D gene unclear. This CDR3 contains 11 residues. Trimming left V 4 bases short and J 6 bases short, with 6 bases between. Germline V gene sequence: CDR1 MNHNY, CDR2 SVGAGI (reference sequence).